This T cell receptor beta chain was captured in a study of blood T cells in healthy people across ages (dated by TCRdb to the mid-2010s). The study in broad terms: Template switching captured roughly one uniquely barcoded TCR beta cDNA molecule per two T cells in model experiments. Using deep sequencing normalized with unique cDNA molecular identifiers, the study measured how TCR beta repertoire diversity changes with age. Donors were grouped into four age groups: young (average about 15 years), middle-aged (approximately 41), aged (around 60) and long-lived (about 82). For two donors (one aged 18 to 29 and one aged 80 or older), the study analyzed two additional independent replicas of 1 million unique cDNA reads from the same blood draw.

Measured from the cysteine to the phenylalanine, the CDR3 is 12 residues long. Only the CDR3 DNA is retained, 36 bases long and in frame from the first base. Relative to germline, V is 2 bases shorter and J is 4 bases shorter, with 6 bases between their ends. The germline V gene supplies CDR1 SQVTM and CDR2 ANQGSEA. Library creation used 5' RACE. The sequencer was an Illumina HiSeq 2500. A second PCR of about 6 to 11 cycles was run with a J-beta primer mix and a sample-barcoded 5' primer. A unique molecular identifier was introduced onto each TCR beta cDNA molecule by a template-switch 5' adaptor carrying 12 random nucleotides. Each sample yielded at least 3 million CDR3-containing paired-end reads. First-strand cDNA was synthesized from all RNA with the Mint cDNA synthesis kit, primed by a TRBC-specific oligonucleotide. Following uracil-DNA glycosylase treatment, a first 18-cycle PCR with universal primers M1SS and BC2_uni_R was performed on all cDNA. Turning to the authors' computational methods: For normalization, 1 million high-quality reads were randomly selected from each sample, with every read carrying a distinct molecular identifier. Reads with shared molecular identifiers were discarded instead of being binned into consensus sequences. MiTCR, set to a Q25 quality threshold and the strictest error-elimination algorithm, was used for CDR3 identification, clonotype clustering and error correction. Lower-bound total TCR beta diversity was estimated with a nonparametric unseen species model using Euler transformation. The public sequencing data were trimmed at Q25 with fastp and processed into clonotypes with MiXCR by TCRdb, which kept only in-frame beta chains. For every CDR3 protein sequence, its rows merge into one entry that carries the most common genes and DNA. These V and J calls derive from TCRdb rather than the authors' analysis. Counted in this sample were hundreds of thousands of distinct CDR3 sequences; roughly a quarter of them appeared once. The top ten clonotypes cover approximately 4% of the sample.

The approximately 39 donors, aged about 6 to 95 years, were systemically healthy Caucasian individuals from Russia. Each donor gave approximately 9.3 milliliters of peripheral blood, collected into EDTA-treated Vacutainer tubes. PBMCs were isolated by Ficoll-Paque density-gradient centrifugation, with at least 7 million obtained per sample. Trizol reagent was used to extract total RNA from the PBMCs, yielding at least 5 micrograms per sample. Naive CD45RAhigh/CD27high T cell percentages were measured by flow cytometry on a PBMC aliquot from every donor. Comment on this clonotype: This clone's antigen is unknown. No much larger clone is present one base from it, and per-base qualities are unavailable.

Results and caveats for the whole study, not just this receptor: Compared with the aged group, more naive CD4+ T cells, fewer expanded clones and increased TCR diversity were shown by the long-lived group, suggesting age selection. Observed TCR beta diversity per million T cells fell roughly linearly with age, and a significant reduction was already apparent by age around 40. The percentage of naive T cells measured by flow cytometry correlated strongly with observed TCR beta diversity. Estimates of total diversity from one million sequenced T cells were regarded as lower bounds and underestimates. Since profiling was done on bulk unsorted PBMCs, naive and antigen-experienced compartments could not be conclusively compared. Because donor CMV infection status was unknown, age-related changes in expanded clonotypes were potentially confounded.

The same data also contributed to another study, on T cells of mothers and their children. The second study also describes: Nine systemically healthy Caucasian individuals served as donors, namely three mothers together with their six children. cDNA synthesis used all of the extracted RNA, with 1.5 ug of RNA in each 15 ul reaction. Sample barcodes and 2-4 random nucleotides were added via the M1S primer in the second PCR. Each mother yielded over 9.5 million TCR beta CDR3 reads and each child roughly 2.9 million reads. In both related and unrelated pairs, thymic selection shapes the output of TCR recombination in a similar way, with inherited differences having only a minor effect. Related mother-child pairs always showed normalized repertoire overlap that was slightly higher than in unrelated mother-child pairs, though the difference was never significant. No persistent microchimeric T cell clones were detected, at a sensitivity of about 100 clones per million clonotypes. In the study, deep NGS was used to compare the TCR beta repertoires of mothers and children, and features distinguishing related mother-child pairs from unrelated individuals were sought. On average, the children were roughly 10 +/- 4 years old, while the mothers were approximately 40 +/- 4 years old. After adapters were ligated using NEBNext reagents, the libraries underwent 100+100 nt paired-end sequencing on an Illumina HiSeq 2000. Mother and child libraries were prepared a month apart and sequenced in separate runs to prevent cross-contamination. Each donor had between roughly 450,000 and 2,300,000 distinct TCR beta clonotypes identified. Naive TCR beta clonotypes were estimated from low-frequency clonotypes matched to each donor's FACS-determined naive share, without sorting.

The sequenced sample consisted of blood. This clonotype was sampled from a boy younger than 10 in good health. This chain joins TRBV29-1 to TRBJ2-1, with the identity of the D gene unclear. The nucleotide sequence reads TGCAGCGTTGAACCGGGTTACAATGAGCAGTTCTTC. This translates into CSVEPGYNEQFF.